This T cell receptor (beta chain) was recorded in a study of control samples from healthy donors and cancer patients. The V segment lost 6 bases and the J segment 0 bases; nucleotides outside the gene matches: 7. The CDR3 loop spans 16 amino acids. Germline V CDR1 and CDR2: MDHEN, SYDVKM. Profiling relied on immunoSEQ multiplex PCR, and the TCRdb table lists in-frame clones only, not all of them. The sample lists 45,000 to 60,000 clones, around 94% occurring once. The clonotype comes from a man younger than 40 in good health. Specimen: blood. V is TRBV28 and J is TRBJ1-4, with TRBD1 identical over 7 bases. The CDR3 bases are TGTGCCAGCAGAAACGTACAGGGGTCAACTAATGAAAAACTGTTTTTT. It specifies CASRNVQGSTNEKLFF.